Following are 9 T cell receptor beta chains from one sample sequenced in a study of T cells after yellow fever vaccination. TCRdb re-derived calls from the 5' RACE reads in MiXCR, one entry per CDR3 protein. The table lists a few hundred thousand distinct CDR3 sequences, 6.2% of them singletons. Here the sequenced sample was PBMCs, taken 5 days after the yellow fever booster vaccination. The receptor source for this set is a man aged 25-45 years who received the YFV17D yellow fever vaccine.

In this sample, this clonotype turned up many times. The chain carries TRBV29-1 and TRBJ2-5; a weak D match, TRBD1 (6 bases). Germline-derived CDR1 and CDR2 are SQVTM and ANQGSEA. The CDR3 has 12 residues. Trimming shortened V by 4 bases and J by 5 bases, and 11 bases separated the two germline ends. The CDR3 coding sequence is TGCAGCGTTGCAGGGGCAACGGAGACCCAGTACTTC. It specifies CSVAGATETQYF.

J is TRBJ1-4 and V is TRBV20-1; a weak D match, TRBD1 (5 bases). The CDR3 extends over 14 amino acids. The germline V gene encodes CDR1 DFQATT and CDR2 SNEGSKA (reference sequence). Trimming shortened V by 3 bases and J by 6 bases, and 14 bases separated the two germline ends. The CDR3 sequence is CSARDPGGDEKLFF. In DNA form, the CDR3 reads TGCAGTGCTAGGGATCCGGGGGGAGATGAAAAACTGTTTTTT.

This chain connects TRBV19 to TRBJ1-1; D ambiguous. Trimming shortened V by 1 base and J by 0 bases, and 9 bases separated the two germline ends. The length of the CDR3 is 15 residues. The germline V gene encodes CDR1 LNHDA and CDR2 SQIVND (reference sequence). This CDR3 is CASSIVGLLNTEAFF. In DNA form, the CDR3 reads TGTGCCAGTAGTATAGTAGGGCTTTTGAACACTGAAGCTTTCTTT. The complete variable domain, with remaining parts taken from reference TRBV19 and TRBJ1-1, reads DGGITQSPKYLFRKEGQNVTLSCEQNLNHDAMYWYRQDPGQGLRLIYYSQIVNDFQKGDIAEGYSVSREKKESFPLTVTSAQKNPTAFYLCASSIVGLLNTEAFFGQGTRLTVV.

The rearrangement joins TRBV12-3 or TRBV12-4 to TRBJ1-2; 8 nucleotides agree with TRBD1. Trimming took 6 bases from V and 7 from J; bases not matched to a gene: 7. This CDR3 is 13 amino acids long. CDR3 coding DNA: TGTGCCAGCAGCCCCAGGGGGCTCAGTGGCTACACCTTC. It yields the protein CASSPRGLSGYTF.

This clonotype was counted ten times or more. The chain couples TRBV10-3 to TRBJ2-2, with TRBD2 matching over 10 bases. Germline assignment: CDR1 ENHRY and CDR2 SYGVKD. The CDR3 is 13 residues long. V gave up 10 bases and J gave up 6 bases; unmatched junction bases: 5. CDR3 region: CASSSGSPGELFF. CDR3 DNA: TGTGCCAGCTCTAGCGGGAGCCCCGGGGAGCTGTTTTTT.

The chain uses TRBV12-3 or TRBV12-4 and TRBJ2-7, with 7 bases fitting TRBD2. V lost 5 bases to trimming and J lost 7 bases; unmatched junction nucleotides: 8. The CDR3 consists of 13 residues. CDR3 protein: CASSPGGSREQYF. The CDR3 nucleotides read TGTGCCAGCAGTCCCGGGGGGTCGAGGGAGCAGTACTTC.

This clonotype was found many times. CDR3 sequence (DNA): TGCAGCGTTGACCTTCCCCGTTCCGGGCACTACAATGAGCAGTTCTTC. Encoded protein: CSVDLPRSGHYNEQFF. The V call is TRBV29-1, the J call TRBJ2-1; D not certain. CDR3 length: 16 amino acids. Germline V gene sequence: CDR1 SQVTM, CDR2 ANQGSEA. Between the trimmed V and J ends, which lost 3 bases and 3 bases, there was a span of 18 bases.

CDR3 coding DNA: TGCGCCAGCAGCCAAGATTTCCCGAGGAATGAGCAGTTCTTC. Amino acid sequence: CASSQDFPRNEQFF. The rearrangement uses TRBV4-3 and TRBJ2-1; no clear D. The CDR3 extends over 14 amino acids. CDR1 is LGHNA, CDR2 YSLEER, per germline. The V gene lost 0 bases and the J gene lost 7 bases, with 10 bases spanning the gap.

V and J are TRBV28 and TRBJ1-2; D unclear. V shed 6 bases and J shed 4 bases, with 9 bases lying between them. Germline-derived CDR1 and CDR2 are MDHEN and SYDVKM. The CDR3 consists of 12 residues. DNA of the CDR3: TGTGCCAGCAGGGACCTTGGCTATGGCTACACCTTC. This encodes CASRDLGYGYTF.